Listed here are 5 T cell receptor beta chains from one sample, sequenced in a study of T-cell reconstitution after alpha-beta-depleted transplantation in children. Preparation of the TCRbeta library was carried out with unique molecular identifiers. TCRdb used MiXCR to reprocess the PCR reads, holding one entry per CDR3 protein. Among 350,000 to 500,000 distinct CDR3 sequences listed, about 40% were seen once. Sequencing used PBMCs, obtained before TCRalphabeta/CD19-depleted stem cell transplant. The receptors stem from a girl aged 2 to 10 with aplastic anemia, due to receive a stem cell transplant.

The rearrangement uses TRBV29-1 and TRBJ2-7, with a weak D call TRBD2 (5 bases). Germline CDR1 is SQVTM and CDR2 is ANQGSEA. There are 11 residues in the CDR3. The DNA of the CDR3 is TGCGGAGCGGAGGATTCCTACGAGCAGTACTTC. Its translation: CGAEDSYEQYF.

This chain joins TRBV20-1 and TRBJ2-7; 14 nucleotides align to TRBD2. This CDR3 comprises 14 residues. Unmatched junction bases numbered 4, after V lost 3 bases and J lost 6 bases. Germline V gene sequence: CDR1 DFQATT, CDR2 SNEGSKA (reference sequence). The CDR3 region is CSARGTSGRGEQYF. As DNA, the CDR3 is TGCAGTGCTAGGGGGACTAGCGGGAGAGGCGAGCAGTACTTC.

The chain recombines TRBV5-5 with TRBJ2-1; 10 bases line up with TRBD1. V was pared by 2 bases and J by 8 bases, with 4 bases of the junction left unmatched. This CDR3 comprises 14 residues. Germline CDR1 SGHKS, CDR2 YYEKEE (reference sequence). DNA of the CDR3: TGTGCCAGCAGCTTAGGGACAGGGGCGTATGAGCAGTTCTTC. Translating gives CASSLGTGAYEQFF.

At least ten counts were recorded for this clonotype. V gene TRBV15 combines with J gene TRBJ2-1; no reliable D call. Germline CDR1 and CDR2: LNHNV and YYDKDF (reference sequence). The length of the CDR3 is 16 residues. The V end lost 4 bases, the J end lost 5 bases, and 18 bases lay between the germline ends. The CDR3 DNA follows: TGTGCCACCAGCAAAATTGACGGTCCCTGGGACAATGAGCAGTTCTTC. It translates to CATSKIDGPWDNEQFF.

This clonotype has only a few counts. V and J are TRBV20-1 and TRBJ2-7, with 7 bases aligning to TRBD2. Germline-derived CDR1 and CDR2 are DFQATT and SNEGSKA (reference sequence). The CDR3 covers 14 residues. The V segment lost 5 bases and the J segment 3 bases; nucleotides outside the gene matches: 10. This CDR3 is CSASPGGGSYEQYF. The CDR3 nucleotides are TGCAGTGCTTCTCCAGGCGGCGGGAGCTACGAGCAGTACTTC.